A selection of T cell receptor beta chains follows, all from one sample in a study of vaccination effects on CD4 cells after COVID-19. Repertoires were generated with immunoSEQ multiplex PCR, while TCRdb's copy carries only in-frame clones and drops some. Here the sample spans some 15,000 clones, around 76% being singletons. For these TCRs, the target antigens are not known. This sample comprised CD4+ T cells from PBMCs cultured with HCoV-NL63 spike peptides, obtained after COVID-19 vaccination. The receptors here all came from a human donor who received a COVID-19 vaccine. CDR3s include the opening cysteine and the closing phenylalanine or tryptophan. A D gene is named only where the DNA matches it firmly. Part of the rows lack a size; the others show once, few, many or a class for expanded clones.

CDR3nt: TGTGCCAGCTCACCATTATTACCCGGGACCCACGCGATGAACACTGAAGCTTTCTTT; CDR3aa: CASSPLLPGTHAMNTEAFF; v_gene: TRBV18; d_gene: NA; j_gene: TRBJ1-1; abundance: once
CDR3nt: TGTGCCAGCAGTGGCCCAGGACCCCTTGTTTTT; CDR3aa: CASSGPGPLVF; v_gene: TRBV6-4; d_gene: NA; j_gene: TRBJ1-1; abundance: NA
CDR3nt: TGCGCCAGCAGCTTCCGGACAGGGGGTCCGAACACTGAAGCTTTCTTT; CDR3aa: CASSFRTGGPNTEAFF; v_gene: TRBV5-1; d_gene: TRBD1; j_gene: TRBJ1-1; abundance: NA
CDR3nt: TGTGCCACGTCCCGTAGGTACGGACAGGGGGAGAACACTGAAGCTTTCTTT; CDR3aa: CATSRRYGQGENTEAFF; v_gene: TRBV19; d_gene: TRBD1; j_gene: TRBJ1-1; abundance: NA
CDR3nt: TGCGCCAGCAGCCAAGATTACAGACTTCAAGAGACCCAGTACTTC; CDR3aa: CASSQDYRLQETQYF; v_gene: TRBV4-3; d_gene: NA; j_gene: TRBJ2-5; abundance: few
CDR3nt: TGTGCCAGCAGGGCCCCCTGGCCGGGAACACAAGAGACCCAGTACTTC; CDR3aa: CASRAPWPGTQETQYF; v_gene: TRBV13; d_gene: NA; j_gene: TRBJ2-5; abundance: NA
CDR3nt: TGTGCCAGCAGAAGGACAGGGGACGGCACCGGGGAGCTGTTTTTT; CDR3aa: CASRRTGDGTGELFF; v_gene: TRBV5-4; d_gene: TRBD1; j_gene: TRBJ2-2; abundance: NA
CDR3nt: TGTGCCAGCAGCCAAGATCGCGGGGGCGCTTTGGATGGCTACACCTTC; CDR3aa: CASSQDRGGALDGYTF; v_gene: TRBV3-1/TRBV3-2; d_gene: NA; j_gene: TRBJ1-2; abundance: NA
CDR3nt: TGTGCCAGCAGCGTAGACGGAAACTCTGGAAACACCATATATTTT; CDR3aa: CASSVDGNSGNTIYF; v_gene: TRBV9; d_gene: NA; j_gene: TRBJ1-3; abundance: NA
CDR3nt: TGTGCCAGCAGTTACTCGAGGGGGAATACTAATGAAAAACTGTTTTTT; CDR3aa: CASSYSRGNTNEKLFF; v_gene: TRBV6-5; d_gene: NA; j_gene: TRBJ1-4; abundance: NA
CDR3nt: TGTGCCAGCAGTTGGGGGTTCAATGAGCAGTTCTTC; CDR3aa: CASSWGFNEQFF; v_gene: TRBV28; d_gene: NA; j_gene: TRBJ2-1; abundance: NA
CDR3nt: TGTGCCAGCAGCCAAGCCTCGAACACTGAAGCTTTCTTT; CDR3aa: CASSQASNTEAFF; v_gene: TRBV3-1/TRBV3-2; d_gene: NA; j_gene: TRBJ1-1; abundance: NA
CDR3nt: TGTGCCAGCAGCCAAGCAGCCCGAAGTGGGCAGCCCCAGCATTTT; CDR3aa: CASSQAARSGQPQHF; v_gene: TRBV6-5; d_gene: NA; j_gene: TRBJ1-5; abundance: few
CDR3nt: TGTGCCAGCAGCTTAGGTATCCGGGAAAAACTGTTTTTT; CDR3aa: CASSLGIREKLFF; v_gene: TRBV7-2; d_gene: NA; j_gene: TRBJ1-4; abundance: NA
CDR3nt: TGCAGTGCTAGAGGGGGGACAGGGTGGCATTTT; CDR3aa: CSARGGTGWHF; v_gene: TRBV20-1; d_gene: TRBD1; j_gene: TRBJ1-5; abundance: once
CDR3nt: TGCAGTGCTATTGACAACACTAACTATGGCTACACCTTC; CDR3aa: CSAIDNTNYGYTF; v_gene: TRBV20-1; d_gene: NA; j_gene: TRBJ1-2; abundance: NA
CDR3nt: TGCAGTGCTAGTGTCACTGAAGGAGGGGCATATGGCTACACCTTC; CDR3aa: CSASVTEGGAYGYTF; v_gene: TRBV20-1; d_gene: NA; j_gene: TRBJ1-2; abundance: NA
CDR3nt: TGTGCCAGCAGTCCCCCCGGGAGGGCCGTCAATGAGCAGTTCTTC; CDR3aa: CASSPPGRAVNEQFF; v_gene: TRBV2; d_gene: TRBD2; j_gene: TRBJ2-1; abundance: NA
CDR3nt: TGTGCCAGCAGTTACTCGAACAGGGTCGACGAGCAGTACTTC; CDR3aa: CASSYSNRVDEQYF; v_gene: TRBV6-5; d_gene: NA; j_gene: TRBJ2-7; abundance: once
CDR3nt: TGTGCCAGCAGCCCGGGACCTACCCTCCACTTT; CDR3aa: CASSPGPTLHF; v_gene: TRBV5-6; d_gene: NA; j_gene: TRBJ1-6; abundance: NA
CDR3nt: TGTGCCAGCACCTTGGCCGGGGAGGGAGGCTACACCTTC; CDR3aa: CASTLAGEGGYTF; v_gene: TRBV6-6; d_gene: NA; j_gene: TRBJ1-2; abundance: NA
CDR3nt: TGTGCCAGCAGCGGGTGGCGGGGGCCCCTGGGTGGAGATACGCAGTATTTT; CDR3aa: CASSGWRGPLGGDTQYF; v_gene: TRBV7-9; d_gene: NA; j_gene: TRBJ2-3; abundance: NA
CDR3nt: TGTGCCAGCAGTTCCGGGACTAAAGCCGCAGATACGCAGTATTTT; CDR3aa: CASSSGTKAADTQYF; v_gene: TRBV7-9; d_gene: TRBD2; j_gene: TRBJ2-3; abundance: NA
CDR3nt: TGTGCCAGCAGCCGAACGGGCCGTAACTATGGCTACACCTTC; CDR3aa: CASSRTGRNYGYTF; v_gene: TRBV11-2; d_gene: NA; j_gene: TRBJ1-2; abundance: NA
CDR3nt: TGTGCCAGCAGCCAAGTCGGTATCTCCTACGAGCAGTACTTC; CDR3aa: CASSQVGISYEQYF; v_gene: TRBV14; d_gene: NA; j_gene: TRBJ2-7; abundance: once
CDR3nt: TGCGCCAGCAGCCAAGGAGTCAGGGGGCCTGGCACAGATACGCAGTATTTT; CDR3aa: CASSQGVRGPGTDTQYF; v_gene: TRBV4-3; d_gene: TRBD1; j_gene: TRBJ2-3; abundance: NA
CDR3nt: TGTGCCATCAGTGGGTTACTAGGAGAAAAACTGTTTTTT; CDR3aa: CAISGLLGEKLFF; v_gene: TRBV10-3; d_gene: NA; j_gene: TRBJ1-4; abundance: once
CDR3nt: TGTGCCAGTAGTATTAGTGGGACTAGGACAGGCGGGGAGCTGTTTTTT; CDR3aa: CASSISGTRTGGELFF; v_gene: TRBV19; d_gene: NA; j_gene: TRBJ2-2; abundance: NA
CDR3nt: TGTGCCAGCAGCTTGGAAGGGCTGAGAGGGGAAAAACTGTTTTTT; CDR3aa: CASSLEGLRGEKLFF; v_gene: TRBV5-5; d_gene: NA; j_gene: TRBJ1-4; abundance: NA
CDR3nt: TGTGCCAGCAGCTCCCCTAGCGGGAGGACAGATACGCAGTATTTT; CDR3aa: CASSSPSGRTDTQYF; v_gene: TRBV7-6; d_gene: TRBD2; j_gene: TRBJ2-3; abundance: NA
CDR3nt: TGCGCCAGCAGCCAAGATCGGGCTAGCGGGGATTCCTACGAGCAGTACTTC; CDR3aa: CASSQDRASGDSYEQYF; v_gene: TRBV4-1; d_gene: TRBD2; j_gene: TRBJ2-7; abundance: NA
CDR3nt: TGTGCCAGCAGCCTCGGGACAGGGGGCTCCCGCCGCGCTTTCTTT; CDR3aa: CASSLGTGGSRRAFF; v_gene: TRBV11-2; d_gene: TRBD1; j_gene: TRBJ1-1; abundance: NA
CDR3nt: TGCAGCGTTTTGGGGGGTTTACACGAGCAGTACTTC; CDR3aa: CSVLGGLHEQYF; v_gene: TRBV29-1; d_gene: NA; j_gene: TRBJ2-7; abundance: once
CDR3nt: TGTGCCAGCAGCCGTCGGGGGGGGACTACTAACACCGGGGAGCTGTTTTTT; CDR3aa: CASSRRGGTTNTGELFF; v_gene: TRBV7-9; d_gene: TRBD2; j_gene: TRBJ2-2; abundance: NA
CDR3nt: TGTGCCAGCAGCTTAGACTCTAGGGAGACCCAGTACTTC; CDR3aa: CASSLDSRETQYF; v_gene: TRBV7-9; d_gene: NA; j_gene: TRBJ2-5; abundance: NA
CDR3nt: TGTGCCAGCTCACTACAGGTTCCTTCTAACTATGGCTACACCTTC; CDR3aa: CASSLQVPSNYGYTF; v_gene: TRBV18; d_gene: NA; j_gene: TRBJ1-2; abundance: NA
CDR3nt: TGTGCTAGTGGTTTGGTAACAGTGAACCCCTACGAGCAGTACTTC; CDR3aa: CASGLVTVNPYEQYF; v_gene: TRBV12-5; d_gene: NA; j_gene: TRBJ2-7; abundance: NA
CDR3nt: TGTGCCAGCAGCTTGGTATCCCGCGAACAGCAGTACTTC; CDR3aa: CASSLVSREQQYF; v_gene: TRBV5-6; d_gene: NA; j_gene: TRBJ2-7; abundance: NA
CDR3nt: TGTGCCATCAGGGCTAGCGGGGGAGGAGAGACCCAGTACTTC; CDR3aa: CAIRASGGGETQYF; v_gene: TRBV10-3; d_gene: TRBD2; j_gene: TRBJ2-5; abundance: once
CDR3nt: TGCAGCGTTGCGAAAAGGACAGGATCCAACGAGCAGTACTTC; CDR3aa: CSVAKRTGSNEQYF; v_gene: TRBV29-1; d_gene: TRBD1; j_gene: TRBJ2-7; abundance: NA
CDR3nt: TGCAGTGAAAGGGGGCGAGAGACCCAGTACTTC; CDR3aa: CSERGRETQYF; v_gene: TRBV20-1; d_gene: TRBD1; j_gene: TRBJ2-5; abundance: NA
CDR3nt: TGTGCCAGCAGTTCCCAAGGGGGGACCCAGTACTTC; CDR3aa: CASSSQGGTQYF; v_gene: TRBV6-5; d_gene: NA; j_gene: TRBJ2-5; abundance: NA
CDR3nt: TGTGCCAGCAGCATCTCGGGGGGGGGACAGGGGTTCTACGAGCAGTACTTC; CDR3aa: CASSISGGGQGFYEQYF; v_gene: TRBV21-1; d_gene: NA; j_gene: TRBJ2-7; abundance: NA
CDR3nt: TGTGCCAGCAGCCATGGACAGGGGGCCGGATTCGGCGAGCAGTACTTC; CDR3aa: CASSHGQGAGFGEQYF; v_gene: TRBV11-3; d_gene: TRBD1; j_gene: TRBJ2-7; abundance: NA